The 31 T cell receptor beta chains given below trace back to one sample, sequenced in a study of patients and donors after allogeneic stem cell transplantation. Each CDR3 protein is one row after TCRdb ran MiXCR on the RT-PCR reads. The data hold roughly 880,000 distinct CDR3 sequences, with approximately 19% observed a single time. Sequenced sample: blood, either unsorted or a sorted T cell fraction (not recorded which). These receptors were taken from a human donor who was either an allogeneic HSCT recipient or a stem cell or donor lymphocyte infusion donor (not recorded which). It is not recorded whose cells these are; they may come from a transplant donor.

This clonotype was seen a few times. The chain joins TRBV15 to TRBJ1-2, with 8 nucleotides matching TRBD1. V was clipped by 8 bases and J by 6 bases; unmatched bases: 5. Germline lookup yields CDR1 LNHNV and CDR2 YYDKDF (reference sequence). The CDR3 covers 12 residues. CDR3 nucleotides: TGTGCCACCCGTGCAGGGGGCGATGGCTACACCTTC. Its translation is CATRAGGDGYTF.

The chain carries TRBV5-1 and TRBJ2-1, with 15 nucleotides matching TRBD2. The V gene end was trimmed by 0 bases and the J gene end by 0 bases; junction bases not matched to a gene: 4. The CDR3 runs to 19 residues. The germline gives CDR1 SGHRS, CDR2 YFSETQ. The CDR3 nucleotides are TGCGCCAGCAGCTTGGCCGGACTAGCGGGAGGGAGCTCCTACAATGAGCAGTTCTTC. Translated, it gives CASSLAGLAGGSSYNEQFF.

This clonotype was observed a single time. The chain has TRBV27 and TRBJ2-2; 7 bases line up with TRBD1. Germline CDR1 MNHEY, CDR2 SMNVEV (reference sequence). This CDR3 spans 16 amino acids. V shed 11 bases, J shed 5 bases, and the junction held 17 bases outside the gene matches. DNA of the CDR3: TGTGCCGCCCGACAGGGAACCGGGTGGGAGACCGGGGAGCTGTTTTTT. Protein: CAARQGTGWETGELFF.

This chain links TRBV20-1 with TRBJ2-1; 8 bases are shared with TRBD2. Germline V gene lookup returns CDR1 DFQATT and CDR2 SNEGSKA (reference sequence). V lost 6 bases and J lost 5; bases outside the gene matches: 9. The CDR3 runs to 14 residues. The chain's CDR3 is CSARLAGGHNEQFF. CDR3 DNA sequence: TGCAGTGCAAGATTGGCGGGGGGCCACAATGAGCAGTTCTTC.

This clonotype has just a few counts. The chain combines TRBV29-1 with TRBJ1-1; D unresolved. The CDR3 runs 12 residues. Germline loops: CDR1 SQVTM, CDR2 ANQGSEA. The V gene lost 5 bases and the J gene lost 2 bases, with 9 bases spanning the gap. The CDR3 nucleotides are TGCAGCGTTATTACAGCTAACACTGAAGCTTTCTTT. Protein sequence: CSVITANTEAFF.

The rearrangement uses TRBV4-3 and TRBJ1-4; D may be TRBD1 (6 bases). Deletions cut 0 bases from V and 7 bases from J, with 12 bases between. Germline CDR1 reads LGHNA; CDR2 reads YSLEER. The CDR3 runs to 15 residues. CDR3 DNA sequence: TGCGCCAGCAGCCAAGATCAACAGGGTGTTGAAAAACTGTTTTTT. Translating it yields CASSQDQQGVEKLFF.

This clonotype turned up a few times. The CDR3 nucleotides are TGTGCCAGCAGAACCAGAGGTGGCTACACCTTC. It specifies CASRTRGGYTF. This sequence joins TRBV12-3 or TRBV12-4 and TRBJ1-2; D call uncertain. The V end was cut by 6 bases, the J end by 7 bases, with 9 bases between. There are 11 residues in the CDR3.

The chain has TRBV11-2 and TRBJ2-3; possibly TRBD2 for D (6 bases). This CDR3 is 16 amino acids long. Germline CDR1 SGHAT, CDR2 FQNNGV. The V end was cut by 4 bases, the J end by 1 base, with 15 bases between. CDR3: CASSWEGRGGTDTQYF. In DNA, the CDR3 is TGTGCCAGCAGCTGGGAAGGGCGGGGCGGCACAGATACGCAGTATTTT.

CDR3 sequence: CASRHHSGTSGSSYNEQFF. In DNA, the CDR3 is TGTGCCAGCAGGCACCATTCCGGGACTAGCGGGAGTTCCTACAATGAGCAGTTCTTC. The V gene is TRBV27, the J gene TRBJ2-1; 14 nucleotides line up with TRBD2. This CDR3 has 19 residues. Germline assignment: CDR1 MNHEY and CDR2 SMNVEV (reference sequence). V gave up 6 bases and J gave up 1 base; unmatched junction bases: 11.

CDR3 in amino acids: CASSRGETSGNTIYF. DNA for the CDR3: TGTGCCAGCAGCAGGGGCGAAACATCTGGAAACACCATATATTTT. The chain combines TRBV7-9 with TRBJ1-3; maybe TRBD1 (5 bases). V was shortened by 5 bases and J by 1 base, with 12 bases between the two germline ends. This CDR3 region has 15 residues. Germline V gene lookup returns CDR1 SEHNR and CDR2 FQNEAQ (reference sequence).

V usage is TRBV30 and J usage is TRBJ1-1; the match to TRBD1 covers 9 bases. Germline values: CDR1 GTSNPN, CDR2 SVGIG (reference sequence). CDR3 length equals 16 residues. Trimming at V came to 2 bases and at J to 1 base, leaving 8 bases not matched to a gene. The DNA for the CDR3 is TGTGCCTGGAGTATGTTTGGGGGACAGGGGAACACTGAAGCTTTCTTT. This translates into CAWSMFGGQGNTEAFF.

This clonotype was detected only a few times. The chain is built from TRBV6-1 and TRBJ2-7; D tentatively reads TRBD1 or TRBD2 (7 bases each). Germline V lookup: CDR1 MNHNS, CDR2 SASEGT. The CDR3 sequence is 16 residues long. V was cut by 6 bases and J by 4 bases, with 22 bases left in between. The CDR3 loop is CASSLKGAGGEYEQYF. The CDR3 DNA follows: TGTGCCAGCAGCCTGAAAGGGGCAGGGGGGGAGTACGAGCAGTACTTC.

This clonotype was picked up a small number of times. The rearrangement uses TRBV4-3 and TRBJ2-6; D gene uncertain. This CDR3 region has 17 residues. V lost 1 base and J lost 2, with 12 bases in between. CDR1 is LGHNA and CDR2 is YSLEER in the germline V gene. In DNA, the CDR3 is TGCGCCAGCAGCCAAGGGTTTGGAAGGGCTGGGGCCAACGTCCTGACTTTC. Amino acid sequence: CASSQGFGRAGANVLTF.

This clonotype was counted between two and nine times. The chain recombines TRBV6-1 with TRBJ1-2, with 11 bases lining up with TRBD1. The trim removed 1 base at V and 8 bases at J, leaving 3 bases unmatched. Germline V gene sequence: CDR1 MNHNS, CDR2 SASEGT. The CDR3 consists of 14 residues. CDR3 nucleotides: TGTGCCAGCAGTGAAGGGACAGGGGGCCGGGGCTACACCTTC. The encoded protein is CASSEGTGGRGYTF.

This clonotype came up a few times. The V and J genes are TRBV4-3 and TRBJ2-5; D may be TRBD2 (7 bases). The germline CDR1 and CDR2 sequences are LGHNA and YSLEER. There are 18 residues in the CDR3. Trimming removed 4 bases at V and 2 bases at J, with 23 bases between. The CDR3 sequence is CASSLGPLGGAKQETQYF. CDR3 bases: TGCGCCAGCAGCCTTGGGCCATTAGGGGGGGCGAAACAAGAGACCCAGTACTTC.

This clonotype has at least ten counts. This sequence joins TRBV4-3 and TRBJ2-1; D remains unclear. Trimming left V 0 bases short and J 5 bases short, with 5 bases between. CDR3 length: 13 residues. Looked up from germline, CDR1 is LGHNA and CDR2 is YSLEER. CDR3 in amino acids: CASSQDGDNEQFF. CDR3 nucleotide sequence: TGCGCCAGCAGCCAAGATGGGGACAATGAGCAGTTCTTC.

V gene TRBV15 combines with J gene TRBJ2-3, with TRBD2 matching 11 bases. The germline V gene has CDR1 LNHNV and CDR2 YYDKDF (reference sequence). The CDR3 runs 17 residues. V gave up 0 bases and J gave up 3 bases; unmatched junction bases: 5. CDR3 coding DNA: TGTGCCACCAGCAGAGACCCTAGGACTAGCGGGACAGATACGCAGTATTTT. This translates into CATSRDPRTSGTDTQYF.

This rearrangement joins TRBV4-3 to TRBJ2-6, with D hard to call. The CDR3 has 17 residues. Germline-derived CDR1 and CDR2 are LGHNA and YSLEER. Trimming left V 0 bases short and J 0 bases short, with 9 bases between. The CDR3 DNA sequence: TGCGCCAGCAGCCAAGATGAGAGAGGCTCTGGGGCCAACGTCCTGACTTTC. Amino acid sequence: CASSQDERGSGANVLTF.

The sample holds a few counts of this clonotype. The CDR3 DNA follows: TGTGCCAGCAGCATGGGGGGAAGCGCAGATACGCAGTATTTT. It codes for CASSMGGSADTQYF. The chain is built from TRBV5-4 and TRBJ2-3, with D possibly being TRBD2 (6 bases). There are 14 residues in the CDR3. The V gene lost 4 bases and the J gene lost 4 bases, with 13 bases spanning the gap. Germline-derived CDR1 and CDR2 are SGHNT and YYREEE (reference sequence).

This clonotype was detected only a few times. The rearrangement uses TRBV7-2 and TRBJ1-1; D call uncertain. Germline CDR1 SGHTA, CDR2 FQGNSA. The V and J ends lost 6 bases and 12 bases respectively, with 17 bases between them. The length of the CDR3 is 12 residues. The CDR3 protein is CASRPRAGRPFF. The CDR3 coding sequence is TGTGCCAGCAGGCCTCGGGCAGGAAGACCTTTCTTT.

This chain's CDR3 is CSVEDLFPGQGRFNYGYTF. DNA of the CDR3: TGCAGCGTTGAAGATCTGTTTCCGGGACAGGGGCGATTTAACTATGGCTACACCTTC. The chain recombines TRBV29-1 with TRBJ1-2; 10 bases match TRBD1. Germline values: CDR1 SQVTM, CDR2 ANQGSEA. Losses at the gene ends were 0 bases for V and 1 base for J; bases not matched to a gene: 14. CDR3 length: 19 amino acids. Supplemented by reference TRBV29-1 and TRBJ1-2, the full variable domain reads SAVISQKPSRDICQRGTSLTIQCQVDSQVTMMFWYRQQPGQSLTLIATANQGSEATYESGFVIDKFPISRPNLTFSTLTVSNMSPEDSSIYLCSVEDLFPGQGRFNYGYTFGSGTRLTVV.

This chain joins TRBV7-9 and TRBJ2-3, with TRBD1 matching 7 bases. This CDR3 is built from 17 residues. In germline, CDR1 is SEHNR, CDR2 FQNEAQ (reference sequence). V shed 5 bases and J 4 bases; nucleotides not matched to a gene: 15. CDR3 amino acids: CASSLLSTGWGSDTQYF. DNA for the CDR3: TGTGCCAGCAGCCTGCTTTCGACAGGGTGGGGGTCAGATACGCAGTATTTT. Full variable domain (remainder filled in from reference TRBV7-9 and TRBJ2-3): DTGVSQNPRHKITKRGQNVTFRCDPISEHNRLYWYRQTLGQGPEFLTYFQNEAQLEKSRLLSDRFSAERPKGSFSTLEIQRTEQGDSAMYLCASSLLSTGWGSDTQYFGPGTRLTVL.

In its sample, this clonotype was seen a few times. This chain connects TRBV11-2 to TRBJ1-2, with D unclear. This CDR3 contains 12 residues. In germline, CDR1 is SGHAT, CDR2 FQNNGV. Trimming pared 2 bases from V and 4 bases from J, leaving 5 bases between. DNA of the CDR3: TGTGCCAGCAGCTTAAAGCGCTATGGCTACACCTTC. It codes for CASSLKRYGYTF. The whole variable domain, filled in from reference TRBV11-2 and TRBJ1-2, reads EAGVAQSPRYKIIEKRQSVAFWCNPISGHATLYWYQQILGQGPKLLIQFQNNGVVDDSQLPKDRFSAERLKGVDSTLKIQPAKLEDSAVYLCASSLKRYGYTFGSGTRLTVV.

The CDR3 sequence: CASSLLRRKDTQYF. CDR3 bases: TGTGCCAGCAGCTTACTCAGGAGGAAAGATACGCAGTATTTT. V is TRBV7-9 and J is TRBJ2-3; a possible D gene is TRBD2 (5 bases). The CDR3 extends over 14 amino acids. Germline V lookup: CDR1 SEHNR, CDR2 FQNEAQ (reference sequence). V lost 2 bases and J lost 5, with 11 bases in between.

The chain has TRBV2 and TRBJ2-1, with 9 bases matching TRBD2. This CDR3 region has 15 residues. CDR1 SNHLY and CDR2 FYNNEI come from the germline V gene. The J segment lost 5 bases and the V segment lost 6 bases, leaving 8 bases of the junction unmatched. The CDR3 sequence: CASRPGTSTNNEQFF. CDR3 sequence (DNA): TGTGCCAGCAGGCCCGGGACTAGCACAAACAATGAGCAGTTCTTC. Drawing the rest from reference TRBV2 and TRBJ2-1, the complete variable domain is EPEVTQTPSHQVTQMGQEVILRCVPISNHLYFYWYRQILGQKVEFLVSFYNNEISEKSEIFDDQFSVERPDGSNFTLKIRSTKLEDSAMYFCASRPGTSTNNEQFFGPGTRLTVL.

The chain has TRBV20-1 and TRBJ2-3, with TRBD2 matching 8 bases. J lost 3 bases, V lost 0 bases, and 5 bases had no gene match. The CDR3 spans 15 residues. Looked up from germline, CDR1 is DFQATT and CDR2 is SNEGSKA (reference sequence). This CDR3 reads CSARDSGKLTDTQYF. The CDR3 DNA sequence: TGCAGTGCTAGAGATAGCGGGAAACTTACAGATACGCAGTATTTT.

The sample holds a few counts of this clonotype. The V and J genes are TRBV9 and TRBJ1-2; possible D gene TRBD1, 6 bases. Trimming took off 7 bases at V and 4 bases at J, with 17 bases between the two ends. Germline V lookup: CDR1 SGDLS, CDR2 YYNGEE. The CDR3 is 14 amino acids. The CDR3 nucleotides read TGTGCCAGCCGTCCCTCCGGGACAATCTATGGCTACACCTTC. Translation: CASRPSGTIYGYTF.

The rearrangement links TRBV7-2 to TRBJ2-7; weak D call: TRBD1 (6 bases). CDR3 length equals 15 residues. Trimming removed 3 bases at V and 1 base at J, with 13 bases between. Germline lookup yields CDR1 SGHTA and CDR2 FQGNSA. CDR3 in DNA: TGTGCCAGCAGCTTTACCGGGACAAAGTCCTACGAGCAGTACTTC. Amino acid sequence: CASSFTGTKSYEQYF.

Concerning this clonotype itself: Sequence at one end of the junction differs from germline and may be a read error. J is TRBJ1-1 and V is TRBV5-6; 9 bases agree with TRBD1. Germline V lookup: CDR1 SGHDT, CDR2 YYEEEE. The CDR3 contains 15 residues. CDR3: CASSYTGGGGTEAFF. DNA of the CDR3: TGTGCCAGCAGCTATACAGGGGGCGGTGGGACTGAAGCTTTCTTC.

This clonotype appeared a few times. The chain recombines TRBV7-2 with TRBJ2-5; 8 positions agree with TRBD2. This CDR3 spans 16 amino acids. V shed 1 base, J shed 6 bases, and the junction held 10 bases outside the gene matches. The germline V gene has CDR1 SGHTA and CDR2 FQGNSA. The CDR3 region has the DNA TGTGCCAGCAGCTTAGAAAAGTATGGACTAGCAAAGACCCAGTACTTC. This encodes CASSLEKYGLAKTQYF.

This clonotype was seen only a few times. In DNA form, the CDR3 reads TGTGCCAGCAGACCACGCACCTTCCCGACAGGGGGCATGACTAATGAAAAACTGTTTTTT. Protein sequence: CASRPRTFPTGGMTNEKLFF. The chain employs TRBV12-3 or TRBV12-4 and TRBJ1-4, with TRBD1 matching 10 bases. The CDR3 runs to 20 residues. The ends lost 6 bases at V and 2 bases at J; junction bases unmatched: 18.